This entry lists 6 T cell receptor beta chains sequenced from one sample in a study of T cell responses to AZD1222 COVID-19 vaccine. Sequencing used immunoSEQ multiplex PCR; TCRdb keeps in-frame clones, though not all of them. The sample has more than 55,000 clones, 80% to 90% seen once; the top ten hold 5.5% to 7%. The sample in question was peripheral blood, obtained 28 days after the second AZD1222 dose. These receptor sequences come from an adult who received the AZD1222 COVID-19 vaccine.

V is TRBV7-2 and J is TRBJ2-7; 7 bases are shared with TRBD1. The length of the CDR3 is 14 residues. Germline V lookup: CDR1 SGHTA, CDR2 FQGNSA. V lost 4 bases to trimming and J lost 5 bases; unmatched junction nucleotides: 8. The CDR3 nucleotides read TGTGCCAGCAGCTCTAGACAGGGTGGCCACGAGCAGTACTTC. Protein sequence: CASSSRQGGHEQYF.

The genes are TRBV30 and TRBJ1-4; no clear D gene. Germline-derived CDR1 and CDR2 are GTSNPN and SVGIG (reference sequence). This CDR3 spans 11 amino acids. Trimming stripped 0 bases from V and 11 bases from J, with 7 bases between. The CDR3 nucleotides read TGTGCCTGGAGTGTACTAGGGAAACTGTTTTTT. It specifies CAWSVLGKLFF.

The V gene is TRBV4-1, the J gene TRBJ2-1; TRBD2 aligns across 10 bases. With 1 base clipped from V and 4 bases from J, the junction kept 16 bases outside the gene matches. This CDR3 comprises 20 residues. CDR1 MGHRA and CDR2 YSYEKL come from the germline V gene. This CDR3 is CASSQAWGNLGLASYNEQFF. In DNA form, the CDR3 reads TGCGCCAGCAGCCAAGCTTGGGGGAACTTGGGACTAGCGAGTTACAATGAGCAGTTCTTC.

The gene calls are TRBV27 and TRBJ2-7; 9 bases fit TRBD1. The J segment lost 3 bases and the V segment lost 6 bases, leaving 6 bases of the junction unmatched. The CDR3 is made up of 14 amino acids. The germline V gene encodes CDR1 MNHEY and CDR2 SMNVEV (reference sequence). The CDR3 DNA reads TGTGCCAGCAGACCGGGACAGGGAGGCTACGAGCAGTACTTC. Its translation: CASRPGQGGYEQYF.

The V gene is TRBV5-1, the J gene TRBJ2-7, with 13 positions matching TRBD2. V was pared by 4 bases and J by 2 bases, with 9 bases of the junction left unmatched. Germline loops: CDR1 SGHRS, CDR2 YFSETQ. The CDR3 has 17 residues. This CDR3 is CASSLKGLAGLAYEQYF. DNA of the CDR3: TGCGCCAGCAGCCTTAAGGGACTAGCGGGGCTGGCCTACGAGCAGTACTTC.

The chain uses TRBV10-1 and TRBJ2-1; 10 nucleotides match TRBD2. Losses at the gene ends were 0 bases for V and 4 bases for J; bases not matched to a gene: 9. In germline, CDR1 is WNHNN, CDR2 SYGVQD (reference sequence). The CDR3 sequence is 18 residues long. The chain's CDR3 is CASSESSLAGDEYNEQFF. The CDR3 DNA sequence: TGCGCCAGCAGTGAGTCATCCCTAGCGGGGGACGAATACAATGAGCAGTTCTTC.